This T cell receptor (beta chain) originates from a study of sequential checkpoint blockade in melanoma. About the study: Maintenance nivolumab came after either treatment sequence.

The treatment was: randomized to nivolumab then ipilimumab (arm A) or the reverse (arm B). None of the patients previously received DNA-damaging chemotherapy. Repertoires were generated with immunoSEQ multiplex PCR, while TCRdb's copy carries only in-frame clones and drops some. In the table there are about 11,000 clones, about 81% of which are singletons. The germline V gene has CDR1 LGHNA and CDR2 YNFKEQ. V trimming: 4 bases; J trimming: 7 bases; junction bases outside the gene matches: 11. This CDR3 comprises 16 residues. This chain joins TRBV4-2 and TRBJ2-3; 10 nucleotides match TRBD2. This TCR came from a human donor with melanoma. Here the sequenced sample was CD8+ T cells sorted from blood (inferred from file names), taken from a patient given nivolumab and ipilimumab in sequence. CDR3: CASSLRSSGSGNTQYF. The CDR3 nucleotides read TGTGCCAGCAGCCTCCGGTCTAGCGGGAGCGGGAATACGCAGTATTTT.